The T cell receptor beta chain under discussion was sequenced for a study of cytomegalovirus exposure and HLA in healthy donors. V was shortened by 4 bases and J by 6 bases, with 13 bases between the two germline ends. From germline, CDR1 is MNHEY and CDR2 SVGAGI. The CDR3 runs to 13 residues. PCR involved 60 Vbeta and 13 Jbeta primers. Using immunoSEQ multiplex PCR, the repertoire was profiled, and TCRdb retains in-frame clones only, with some absent. The table has fewer than 250,000 clones, more than 75% seen once; the top ten hold roughly 3.6%. This chain uses TRBV6-5 with TRBJ2-7; a possible D gene is TRBD2 (7 bases). Material: PBMCs. This clonotype was sampled from a man aged 40-55 years in good health and CMV-seropositive. In DNA, the CDR3 is TGTGCCAGCAGTTCCCCCGGGGGGCGCGAGCAGTACTTC. Translated, it gives CASSSPGGREQYF.